This is a list of T cell receptor beta chains from one sample in a study of T cells in Graves' hyperthyroidism and ophthalmopathy. From the multiplex PCR reads, TCRdb called clonotypes with MiXCR, one entry per CDR3 protein. In the table there are more than 350,000 distinct CDR3 sequences, approximately 14% of which are singletons. Sequenced input: blood. The origin of the receptors is a woman aged 60 to 75 with Graves' ophthalmopathy. Each CDR3 is given with its conserved first and last residue. The order of the fields is V gene, CDR3 protein.

TRBV14 | CASSQDRGRDLEDTQYF
TRBV20-1 | CSARAPASGETQYF
TRBV29-1 | CSVRAGGGNIQYF
TRBV28 | CASSLRTTGELFF
TRBV7-9 | CASSLVAGAPGEQYF
TRBV12-3/TRBV12-4 | CASSPGQSGANVLTF
TRBV5-1 | CASSIGTSGSASGELFF
TRBV2 | CASSDFGGLETQYF
TRBV28 | CASSLYRGGSYNEQFF
TRBV15 | CATSNDGNYGYTF
TRBV7-2 | CASSFTTGGGTQYF
TRBV5-1 | CASSLEGISGNEQFF
TRBV5-6 | CASSLSRAGKETQYF
TRBV6-1 | CASSALQGGQETQYF
TRBV11-1 | CASSLFRARISPLHF
TRBV5-1 | CASSLGARTNTGELFF
TRBV27 | CASSGTVRNQPQHF
TRBV20-1 | CSGEREGTDTQYF
TRBV4-2 | CASSLTTTGEQYF
TRBV20-1 | CSAEGQGNYEQYF
TRBV6-1 | CASRSSGRDTGELFF
TRBV20-1 | CSARVGLAGVYNEQFF
TRBV28 | CASIEPKNTEAFF
TRBV7-7 | CASSPIRETQYF
TRBV28 | CASSFGGVNTEAFF
TRBV20-1 | CSASGSPSSYEQYF
TRBV18 | CASSPVVGAAYEQYF
TRBV20-1 | CSARGRVEVYNEQFF
TRBV20-1 | CSAPKDHDYGYTF
TRBV6-1 | CASSARLAGKGYNEQFF
TRBV12-3/TRBV12-4 | CASSLDAVSGNTIYF
TRBV29-1 | CSGLSRVGTDTQYF